This TCR beta chain is drawn from a study of T cells in Graves' hyperthyroidism and ophthalmopathy. Amplification of TCR beta CDR3 regions was performed using RNA transcripts as template. First-round RT-PCR of the TCR CDR3 relied on the HTBI primer set. TCRdb re-called the multiplex PCR reads with MiXCR, one entry per CDR3 protein. This sample has around 620,000 distinct CDR3 sequences, with approximately 44% found just once. This clonotype was detected many times. The antigen remains undetermined. Overall study results and limits: A 13 V-J model separated ophthalmopathy from stable hyperthyroidism. It was a median about 6.5 months before onset that the model predicted ophthalmopathy.

The CDR3 covers 14 residues. Trimming removed 5 bases from V and 9 bases from J; junction bases left unmatched: 10. Germline lookup yields CDR1 SGHTA and CDR2 FQGNSA. Diagnostic assessment was based on clinical symptoms, serum thyroxine and TRAb, thyroid ultrasound and orbital computed tomography. The genes are TRBV7-2 and TRBJ2-5; TRBD1 matches 9 bases. This receptor was identified in an adult woman with Graves' disease, either hyperthyroidism or ophthalmopathy (not recorded which). Sequenced material: peripheral blood or thyroid tissue (not recorded which). As DNA, the CDR3 is TGTGCCAGCAGCACCCGGGACAGGGAATCAGCCCAGTACTTC. Protein sequence: CASSTRDRESAQYF. The full variable domain, rest sourced from reference TRBV7-2 and TRBJ2-5, is GAGVSQSPSNKVTEKGKDVELRCDPISGHTALYWYRQSLGQGLEFLIYFQGNSAPDKSGLPSDRFSAERTGGSVSTLTIQRTQQEDSAVYLCASSTRDRESAQYFGPGTRLLVL.